The 30 T cell receptor beta chains in this list originate from one sample, sequenced in a study of response to subunit inactivated influenza vaccine. TCRdb processed the RT-PCR reads anew with MiXCR; each CDR3 protein has one entry. In the table there are 550,000 to 650,000 distinct CDR3 sequences, 10% to 15% of which are singletons. The source was PBMCs from blood, collected on the day of vaccination. The receptors were gathered from a man aged 45-65 years who received an inactivated influenza vaccine.

This clonotype was seen a handful of times. The gene calls are TRBV15 and TRBJ1-1, with 8 bases matching TRBD1. V shed 3 bases and J 6 bases; nucleotides not matched to a gene: 15. Per the germline V gene, CDR1 is LNHNV and CDR2 is YYDKDF (reference sequence). This CDR3 is built from 17 residues. In DNA, the CDR3 is TGTGCCACCAGCAGCCCAGGGACAGGACTATGGAGGGCTGAAGCTTTCTTT. Protein: CATSSPGTGLWRAEAFF.

This clonotype was detected ten times or more. CDR3 sequence: CASSLKAGLETQYF. The CDR3 DNA reads TGTGCCAGCAGCTTGAAAGCGGGATTGGAGACCCAGTACTTC. The gene calls are TRBV5-6 and TRBJ2-5; 7 bases agree with TRBD2. Per the germline V gene, CDR1 is SGHDT and CDR2 is YYEEEE. V gave up 1 base and J gave up 5 bases; unmatched junction bases: 5. The CDR3 length is 14 residues.

The chain carries TRBV6-5 and TRBJ2-1; 8 bases match TRBD2. With 4 bases clipped from V and 0 bases from J, the junction kept 5 bases outside the gene matches. The CDR3 is 16 amino acids. Germline V gene sequence: CDR1 MNHEY, CDR2 SVGAGI. The CDR3 region has the DNA TGTGCCAGCAGTTCCCCAGCGGGGGCCTCCTACAATGAGCAGTTCTTC. It specifies CASSSPAGASYNEQFF.

The CDR3 loop is CASSLEQTGGGITGELFF. DNA for the CDR3: TGTGCCAGCAGCTTAGAGCAGACAGGGGGCGGTATCACCGGGGAGCTGTTTTTT. The chain links TRBV7-6 to TRBJ2-2; 10 bases line up with TRBD1. Germline CDR1 is SGHVS and CDR2 is FNYEAQ. CDR3 length: 18 residues. Trimming at V came to 1 base and at J to 4 bases, leaving 9 bases not matched to a gene.

DNA of the CDR3: TGCGCCAGCAGGACAGGGGGCGACGAGCAGTACTTC. Translating gives CASRTGGDEQYF. The chain couples TRBV5-1 to TRBJ2-7; 10 bases align to TRBD1. Germline lookup yields CDR1 SGHRS and CDR2 YFSETQ. J was trimmed by 5 bases and V by 5 bases; bases with no gene match: 1. The CDR3 covers 12 residues.

This clonotype was found a few times. This chain links TRBV5-6 with TRBJ2-2; the D gene could be TRBD1 or TRBD2 (6 bases each). This CDR3 is built from 16 residues. Trimming left V 3 bases short and J 4 bases short, with 16 bases between. From germline, CDR1 is SGHDT and CDR2 YYEEEE. CDR3 DNA: TGTGCCAGCAGCTGGGGGGCAGGGGTTACCACCGGGGAGCTGTTTTTT. Translated, it gives CASSWGAGVTTGELFF.

This clonotype was seen many times. The chain combines TRBV28 with TRBJ2-3; 8 bases fit TRBD2. The J segment lost 3 bases and the V segment lost 7 bases, leaving 9 bases of the junction unmatched. CDR1 and CDR2 (germline): MDHEN, SYDVKM. The CDR3 runs to 15 residues. The CDR3 here is CASKMAGGATDTQYF. In DNA, the CDR3 is TGTGCCAGCAAAATGGCGGGGGGCGCTACAGATACGCAGTATTTT.

The sample holds a few counts of this clonotype. The chain recombines TRBV6-2 or TRBV6-3 with TRBJ2-5; tentatively, D is TRBD2 (5 bases). The V and J ends lost 8 bases and 9 bases respectively, with 16 bases between them. CDR3 length: 12 residues. The germline gives CDR1 MNHEY, CDR2 SVGEGT. CDR3 nucleotide sequence: TGTGCCAGCGGTGTGGCGAGGGTGTCCCAGTACTTC. It codes for CASGVARVSQYF.

V is TRBV14 and J is TRBJ2-1; TRBD2 matches at 7 bases. Germline CDR1 reads SGHDN; CDR2 reads FVKESK. Trimming cost V 5 bases and J 1 base; bases outside gene matches: 17. The CDR3 loop spans 19 amino acids. CDR3 region: CASSGGSSGTILSYNEQFF. The DNA for the CDR3 is TGTGCCAGCAGCGGGGGATCTAGCGGAACTATCTTGTCCTACAATGAGCAGTTCTTC.

This clonotype came up many times. V usage is TRBV12-3 or TRBV12-4 and J usage is TRBJ1-1; a weak D match, TRBD1 (5 bases). V shed 3 bases and J shed 10 bases, with 9 bases lying between them. This CDR3 region has 11 residues. CDR3 coding DNA: TGTGCCAGCAGTTTGGGGGGGATAGCTTTCTTT. Translated, it gives CASSLGGIAFF.

V usage is TRBV24-1 and J usage is TRBJ1-2; the D is unclear. Trimming pared 1 base from V and 5 bases from J, leaving 10 bases between. Germline lookup yields CDR1 KGHDR and CDR2 SFDVKD. This CDR3 region has 14 residues. CDR3 loop: CATSDFAQNYGYTF. CDR3 nucleotides: TGTGCCACCAGTGATTTCGCCCAAAATTATGGCTACACCTTC.

This clonotype was picked up a small number of times. The genes are TRBV20-1 and TRBJ1-6, with D possibly being TRBD1 (5 bases). There are 12 residues in the CDR3. Trimming took 7 bases from V and 2 from J, leaving 6 bases between them. The germline gives CDR1 DFQATT, CDR2 SNEGSKA (reference sequence). The CDR3: CSGGAYNSPLHF. DNA of the CDR3: TGCAGTGGGGGGGCCTATAATTCACCCCTCCACTTT.

The chain's CDR3 is CASSLFAGDGYTF. The CDR3 DNA reads TGTGCCAGCAGCTTATTTGCGGGGGATGGCTACACCTTC. The V and J genes are TRBV7-2 and TRBJ1-2, with D perhaps matching TRBD1 (5 bases). Germline V gene sequence: CDR1 SGHTA, CDR2 FQGNSA. The ends were cut back, 2 bases at V and 6 bases at J, with 10 bases in the middle. The CDR3 runs 13 residues.

The gene calls are TRBV7-4 and TRBJ1-1; unclear D gene. The CDR3 totals 15 residues. Germline V lookup: CDR1 SGHVT, CDR2 SQSDAQ. The ends were cut back, 3 bases at V and 4 bases at J, with 15 bases in the middle. This CDR3 reads CASSLGRIPGTEAFF. DNA of the CDR3: TGTGCCAGCAGCTTGGGGAGAATCCCCGGCACTGAAGCTTTCTTT.

This chain connects TRBV27 to TRBJ2-5; no clear D. V dropped 6 bases and J dropped 0 bases, with 5 bases sitting between them. CDR1 and CDR2 from the germline V gene are MNHEY and SMNVEV (reference sequence). This CDR3 has 12 amino acids. CDR3 nucleotides: TGTGCCAGCAGCGTGTACCAAGAGACCCAGTACTTC. It translates to CASSVYQETQYF.

The J gene is TRBJ2-1, the V gene TRBV27; TRBD1 agrees at 8 bases. Germline assignment: CDR1 MNHEY and CDR2 SMNVEV (reference sequence). The CDR3 length is 15 residues. V was pared by 2 bases and J by 7 bases, with 7 bases of the junction left unmatched. The CDR3 is CASSLGPGGRNEQFF. The CDR3 nucleotides read TGTGCCAGCAGTTTAGGGCCAGGGGGCCGGAATGAGCAGTTCTTC.

This chain uses TRBV20-1 with TRBJ2-5; a possible D gene is TRBD2 (5 bases). V was shortened by 5 bases and J by 0 bases, with 10 bases between the two germline ends. Germline V gene sequence: CDR1 DFQATT, CDR2 SNEGSKA (reference sequence). The CDR3 sequence is 13 residues long. The CDR3 is CSALFSDQETQYF. CDR3 DNA: TGCAGTGCTCTTTTTAGCGACCAAGAGACCCAGTACTTC.

In its sample, this clonotype was seen many times. This chain links TRBV5-1 with TRBJ1-2; TRBD1 agrees at 8 bases. J was trimmed by 0 bases and V by 0 bases; bases with no gene match: 10. The germline V gene has CDR1 SGHRS and CDR2 YFSETQ. There are 18 residues in the CDR3. The CDR3 nucleotides read TGCGCCAGCAGCTTGGACGGGACAGGCGGACTAGCTAACTATGGCTACACCTTC. It yields the protein CASSLDGTGGLANYGYTF.

A few counts support this clonotype. The rearrangement uses TRBV28 and TRBJ2-2, with 8 bases matching TRBD2. J gave up 4 bases and V 2 bases, and 15 bases lay outside the gene matches. The CDR3 covers 19 residues. Germline assignment: CDR1 MDHEN and CDR2 SYDVKM. For the CDR3, the DNA is TGTGCCAGCAGTTTACCGCGGGGGGACCCGAGGGGGGGCACCGGGGAGCTGTTTTTT. Amino acids: CASSLPRGDPRGGTGELFF.

This rearrangement joins TRBV6-1 to TRBJ2-2; TRBD2 aligns across 7 bases. The CDR3 contains 14 residues. Germline V gives CDR1 MNHNS, CDR2 SASEGT. The junction had 3 bases not matched to a gene; V was cut back by 5 bases and J by 3 bases. The CDR3 nucleotides are TGTGCCAGCAGTCCAGGGAGGGACACCGGGGAGCTGTTTTTT. Translated, it gives CASSPGRDTGELFF.

The J gene is TRBJ2-5, the V gene TRBV7-2, with TRBD1 as a possible D gene (6 bases). The CDR3 sequence is 13 residues long. CDR1 and CDR2 (germline): SGHTA, FQGNSA. V was pared by 5 bases and J by 7 bases, with 14 bases between. Here the CDR3 DNA reads TGTGCCAGCAGCCCCCGGGACAAGGGGACCCAGTACTTC. It translates to CASSPRDKGTQYF.

The chain has TRBV12-3 or TRBV12-4 and TRBJ1-4, with 7 nucleotides matching TRBD1. J was trimmed by 4 bases and V by 6 bases; bases with no gene match: 8. This CDR3 region has 15 residues. This CDR3 reads CASRPTGQNNEKLFF. DNA of the CDR3: TGTGCCAGCAGGCCTACGGGACAGAATAATGAAAAACTGTTTTTT.

The J gene is TRBJ2-1, the V gene TRBV7-2; TRBD2 matches at 8 bases. CDR1 is SGHTA, CDR2 FQGNSA, per germline. The CDR3 is 15 amino acids. Trimming took 2 bases from V and 6 from J; bases not matched to a gene: 6. The CDR3 reads CASSLRSGGPNEQFF. In DNA form, the CDR3 reads TGTGCCAGCAGCTTACGGTCGGGAGGGCCCAATGAGCAGTTCTTC.

The rearrangement links TRBV6-2 or TRBV6-3 to TRBJ1-1, with D perhaps matching TRBD1 (6 bases). The CDR3 has 17 residues. Germline V CDR1 and CDR2: MNHEY, SVGEGT. Trimming pared 4 bases from V and 3 bases from J, leaving 21 bases between. The CDR3 sequence: CASSFGGLQRGDTEAFF. The CDR3 DNA follows: TGTGCCAGCAGTTTTGGGGGCTTACAGAGGGGGGACACTGAAGCTTTCTTT.

This clonotype came up many times. The rearrangement joins TRBV7-8 to TRBJ2-3; no reliable D call. V lost 1 base and J 5 bases, leaving 10 bases between the germline ends. The CDR3 is made up of 14 amino acids. Germline CDR1 reads SGHVS; CDR2 reads FQNEAQ. The CDR3 bases are TGTGCCAGCAGCTTAGATCCCATGATAGATACGCAGTATTTT. Translation gives CASSLDPMIDTQYF.

This clonotype was observed a handful of times. The J gene is TRBJ2-5, the V gene TRBV20-1; 12 bases map to TRBD2. The CDR3 has 14 amino acids. V was clipped by 3 bases and J by 3 bases; unmatched bases: 2. Germline V gives CDR1 DFQATT, CDR2 SNEGSKA (reference sequence). For the CDR3, the DNA is TGCAGTGCTAGTCGACTAGCGGGAGAAGAGACCCAGTACTTC. Translating gives CSASRLAGEETQYF.

This clonotype was observed a few times. This sequence joins TRBV29-1 and TRBJ1-2; D unresolved. The CDR3 covers 12 residues. V lost 1 base and J 7 bases, leaving 10 bases between the germline ends. Per the germline V gene, CDR1 is SQVTM and CDR2 is ANQGSEA. As DNA, the CDR3 is TGCAGCGTTGAAGTTCAGGTTTTTGGCTACACCTTC. This encodes CSVEVQVFGYTF.

The gene calls are TRBV7-9 and TRBJ2-2; the match to TRBD2 covers 9 bases. The CDR3 loop spans 15 amino acids. Looked up from germline, CDR1 is SEHNR and CDR2 is FQNEAQ (reference sequence). Unmatched junction bases numbered 5, after V lost 2 bases and J lost 7 bases. The CDR3 protein is CASSLHLAGSGELFF. The DNA for the CDR3 is TGTGCCAGCAGCTTACACCTAGCGGGGAGCGGGGAGCTGTTTTTT.

This clonotype was picked up a small number of times. The chain couples TRBV5-1 to TRBJ2-7, with 8 bases matching TRBD1. The ends lost 0 bases at V and 2 bases at J; junction bases unmatched: 7. This CDR3 has 16 residues. The germline V gene has CDR1 SGHRS and CDR2 YFSETQ. The CDR3 here is CASSLGQGNAAYEQYF. The CDR3 nucleotides are TGCGCCAGCAGCTTGGGACAGGGGAATGCTGCCTACGAGCAGTACTTC.

The V and J genes are TRBV12-3 or TRBV12-4 and TRBJ2-6; 7 nucleotides line up with TRBD1. The V and J ends lost 10 bases and 3 bases, in that order; junction bases with no gene match: 6. This CDR3 is built from 14 residues. Here the CDR3 DNA reads TGTGCCACCACAGGGGCCGGTGGGGCCAACGTCCTGACTTTC. Protein: CATTGAGGANVLTF.